A selection of T cell receptor beta chains follows, all from one sample in a study of T-cell memory formation after mild COVID-19. In TCRdb, the 5' RACE reads were re-called with MiXCR into one record per CDR3 protein. The repertoire includes about 440,000 distinct CDR3 sequences, 15% to 20% of them detected once, and 7.5% to 10% sits in the top ten. Input material: PBMCs or a T cell subset sorted from them (not recorded which). The receptor source for this set is an adult woman who had mild COVID-19 (a few samples of this study predate the infection). Cell type and time point are not known. The CDR3 runs from the conserved cysteine through the conserved F or W. D genes are given only for firm matches. Some rows have no size entry. The others give once, few or many, or a class for an expanded clone.

TRBD2 | TRBJ2-1 | 15 | TRBV5-1 | few | TGCGCCAGCAGCTTTTCTGGGACTAGCGGGGGCGGGGTGTTCTTC | CASSFSGTSGGGVFF
TRBD1 | TRBJ1-6 | 13 | TRBV20-1 | few | TGCAGTGCTGACAGGGCGGGGAATTCACCCCTCCACTTT | CSADRAGNSPLHF
TRBD2 | TRBJ2-5 | 15 | TRBV7-7 | few | TGTGCTAGCAGCTTGGCGACTAGCGCTTGGGAGACCCAGTACTTC | CASSLATSAWETQYF
NA | TRBJ1-3 | 14 | TRBV7-9 | few | TGTGCCAGCAGCTCCCCCGAGGGAGGAAACACCATATATTTT | CASSSPEGGNTIYF
NA | TRBJ2-5 | 11 | TRBV7-9 | NA | TGTGCCAGCAGCGATCGGAAGACCCAGTACTTC | CASSDRKTQYF
NA | TRBJ2-5 | 12 | TRBV15 | few | TGTGCCACCAGCACCTCGTATGCGACCCAGTACTTC | CATSTSYATQYF
NA | TRBJ2-7 | 14 | TRBV5-1 | many | TGCGCCAGCAGCTTTTTTCAGGGAGTCTACGAGCAGTACTTC | CASSFFQGVYEQYF
NA | TRBJ1-3 | 15 | TRBV6-5 | NA | TGTGCCAGCAGATACCAGGGGAGCCCTGGAAACACCATATATTTT | CASRYQGSPGNTIYF
TRBD2 | TRBJ2-7 | 15 | TRBV7-2 | NA | TGTGCCAGCAGCTTAACCGGGGGGGCCCCAGGGGAGCAGTACTTC | CASSLTGGAPGEQYF
NA | TRBJ2-2 | 18 | TRBV4-1 | NA | TGCGCCAGCAGCCAAGTGGGGTACTCGTTTAGAATCACCGGGGAGCTGTTTTTT | CASSQVGYSFRITGELFF
TRBD1 | TRBJ1-2 | 17 | TRBV5-1 | few | TGCGCCAGCAGCTCGCCAGGGACAGGGGGCTTCAGCTATGGCTACACCTTC | CASSSPGTGGFSYGYTF
TRBD2 | TRBJ2-1 | 16 | TRBV11-2 | NA | TGTGCCAGCAGCCTAAAACTAGCGGGAGTATCAAATGAGCAGTTCTTC | CASSLKLAGVSNEQFF
NA | TRBJ2-2 | 16 | TRBV4-1 | NA | TGCGCCAGCAGCCAAGATATCAGTTCGAACACCGGGGAGCTGTTTTTT | CASSQDISSNTGELFF
NA | TRBJ1-6 | 15 | TRBV12-3/TRBV12-4 | few | TGTGCCAGCAGTTTCAGGAGCTCCTATAATTCACCCCTCCACTTT | CASSFRSSYNSPLHF
NA | TRBJ1-1 | 17 | TRBV4-1 | few | TGCGCCAGCAGCCAAGATAGGGGCCGGAAGCTGAACACTGAAGCTTTCTTT | CASSQDRGRKLNTEAFF
NA | TRBJ2-1 | 12 | TRBV29-1 | NA | TGCAGCGTTGAAGGGATAGCGCGGGAGCAGTTCTTC | CSVEGIAREQFF
NA | TRBJ2-2 | 15 | TRBV6-2/TRBV6-3 | few | TGTGCCAGCAGTCGGACGGGACCTCGAACCGGGGAGCTGTTTTTT | CASSRTGPRTGELFF
NA | TRBJ2-1 | 15 | TRBV20-1 | NA | TGCAGTGCTACTTCGGGGACGTACTCCTACAATGAGCAGTTCTTC | CSATSGTYSYNEQFF
NA | TRBJ2-3 | 14 | TRBV10-2 | many | TGCGCCAGCAGCTACGGGGTGGTGACAGATACGCAGTATTTT | CASSYGVVTDTQYF
NA | TRBJ2-1 | 17 | TRBV5-1 | NA | TGCGCCAGCAGCCTGGGGTGGGGCAGGGAACCCTACAATGAGCAGTTCTTC | CASSLGWGREPYNEQFF
NA | TRBJ2-3 | 13 | TRBV5-1 | many | TGCGCCAGCAGCTTGGGGGGCACAGATACGCAGTATTTT | CASSLGGTDTQYF
NA | TRBJ1-1 | 14 | TRBV2 | NA | TGTGCCAGCAGTGATGCAGGCCTAACTTTTGAAGCTTTCTTT | CASSDAGLTFEAFF
NA | TRBJ2-1 | 14 | TRBV9 | few | TGTGCCAGCAGCGACGGAGAGCTAGGCTATGAGCAGTTCTTC | CASSDGELGYEQFF
TRBD2 | TRBJ2-2 | 17 | TRBV6-5 | NA | TGTGCCAGCAGTTCGAAGCAGACTAGCGGGATCACCGGGGAGCTGTTTTTT | CASSSKQTSGITGELFF
NA | TRBJ1-1 | 13 | TRBV5-1 | few | TGCGCCAGCAGCCCTGGGGACGGAAGTGAAGCTTTCTTT | CASSPGDGSEAFF
NA | TRBJ1-1 | 13 | TRBV6-2/TRBV6-3 | NA | TGTGCCAGCAGTTCTTCTGGAAGGTTAGAAGCTTTCTTT | CASSSSGRLEAFF
TRBD2 | TRBJ2-7 | 15 | TRBV30 | many | TGTGCCTGGAGTGTACTGGCTAGCGGACCTAGCGAGCAGTACTTC | CAWSVLASGPSEQYF
NA | TRBJ1-2 | 14 | TRBV10-3 | few | TGTGCCATCAGCCCGGGGCCGGGGGGAGAAGGCTACACCTTC | CAISPGPGGEGYTF
TRBD1 | TRBJ1-2 | 14 | TRBV7-9 | NA | TGTGCCAGCAGCTTCAGGACAGGGAACTATGGCTACACCTTC | CASSFRTGNYGYTF
TRBD1 | TRBJ2-5 | 15 | TRBV4-1 | few | TGCGCCAGCGCACGGGATGGGACAGCGCCCCTAGGCCAGTACTTC | CASARDGTAPLGQYF
TRBD2 | TRBJ2-5 | 15 | TRBV5-1 | few | TGCGCCAGCAGCTTGGGGACTAGCGGGTCGGAGACCCAGTACTTC | CASSLGTSGSETQYF
NA | TRBJ2-1 | 13 | TRBV2 | NA | TGTGCCAGCAGTGGTTGGCAGGGTGTTGTGGAGTTCTTC | CASSGWQGVVEFF
TRBD1 | TRBJ1-1 | 13 | TRBV2 | NA | TGTGCCACCTCGACAGGGGAGAACACTGAAGCTTTCTTT | CATSTGENTEAFF
TRBD2 | TRBJ2-5 | 16 | TRBV9 | NA | TGTGCCAGCAGCCCAGTAATGGGGGGGGTTCAAGAGACCCAGTACTTC | CASSPVMGGVQETQYF
NA | TRBJ1-2 | 14 | TRBV6-6 | NA | TGTGCCAGCTCTACAGCATCAACTACATATGGCTACACCTTC | CASSTASTTYGYTF
NA | TRBJ2-1 | 12 | TRBV24-1 | NA | TGTGCCACCACAGGCCTCTCCAATGAGCAGTTATTC | CATTGLSNEQLF
NA | TRBJ2-4 | 17 | TRBV7-9 | NA | TGTGCCAGCAGCCCACCAACAGGGTCGCTAGCCAAAAACATTCAGTACTTC | CASSPPTGSLAKNIQYF
NA | TRBJ2-5 | 14 | TRBV7-9 | NA | TGTGCCAGCAGCTTGGGCAGGGGCGATGAGACCCAGTACTTC | CASSLGRGDETQYF
NA | TRBJ1-2 | 16 | TRBV5-1 | NA | TGCGCCAGCAGCTTGGTTAGCGGGGACGGTAACTATGGCTACACCTTC | CASSLVSGDGNYGYTF
TRBD2 | TRBJ2-1 | 13 | TRBV4-1 | NA | TGCGCCAGCAGCCCCCACCCGGGGGGTGAGCAGTTCTTC | CASSPHPGGEQFF
NA | TRBJ2-7 | 13 | TRBV12-3/TRBV12-4 | many | TGTGCCAGCAGTTCACCCGCTTCCTACGAGCAGTACTTC | CASSSPASYEQYF
NA | TRBJ2-3 | 11 | TRBV29-1 | NA | TGCAGCGTTGCCCAGGGGGATACGCAGTATTTT | CSVAQGDTQYF